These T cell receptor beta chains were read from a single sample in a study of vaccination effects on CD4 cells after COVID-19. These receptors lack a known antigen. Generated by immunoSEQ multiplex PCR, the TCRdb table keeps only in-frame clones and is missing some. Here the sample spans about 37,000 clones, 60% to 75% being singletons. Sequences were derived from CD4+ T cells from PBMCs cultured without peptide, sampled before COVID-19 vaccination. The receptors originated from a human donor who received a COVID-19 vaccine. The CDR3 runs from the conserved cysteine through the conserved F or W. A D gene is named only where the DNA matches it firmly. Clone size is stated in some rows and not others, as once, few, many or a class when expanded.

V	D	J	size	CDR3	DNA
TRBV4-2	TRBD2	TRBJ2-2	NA	CASSPGLAGGGELFF	TGTGCCAGCAGCCCGGGACTAGCCGGGGGCGGGGAGCTGTTTTTT
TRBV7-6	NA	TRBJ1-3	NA	CASSLEAGRGNTIYF	TGTGCCAGCAGCTTAGAGGCAGGGAGGGGAAACACCATATATTTT
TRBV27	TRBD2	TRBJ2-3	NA	CASSHRLLADLTDTQYF	TGTGCCAGCAGTCATCGCCTTCTAGCGGACCTCACAGATACGCAGTATTTT
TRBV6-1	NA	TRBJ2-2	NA	CASSEVGGDGELFF	TGTGCCAGCAGTGAAGTCGGGGGCGACGGGGAGCTGTTTTTT
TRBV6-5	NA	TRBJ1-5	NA	CASSRGASQPQHF	TGTGCCAGCAGCCGGGGCGCGAGCCAGCCCCAGCATTTT
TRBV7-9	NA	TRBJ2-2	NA	CASSQMGGDNTGELFF	TGTGCCAGCAGCCAAATGGGGGGAGATAACACCGGGGAGCTGTTTTTT
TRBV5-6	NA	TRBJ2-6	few	CASSSLRGTGANVLTF	TGTGCCAGCAGCTCCCTCCGGGGGACCGGGGCCAACGTCCTGACTTTC
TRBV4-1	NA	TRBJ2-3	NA	CASSQQGTDTQYF	TGCGCCAGCAGCCAACAGGGAACAGATACGCAGTATTTT
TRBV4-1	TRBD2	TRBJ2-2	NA	CASSQDPGLAGSRVTGELFF	TGCGCCAGCAGCCAAGACCCGGGACTAGCGGGCTCACGAGTCACCGGGGAGCTGTTTTTT
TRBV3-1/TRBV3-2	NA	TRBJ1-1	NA	CASSPGAELATEAFF	TGTGCCAGCAGCCCGGGAGCTGAGCTTGCCACTGAAGCTTTCTTT
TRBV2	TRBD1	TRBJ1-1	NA	CASSESSIGQGGTEAFF	TGTGCCAGCAGTGAAAGCTCTATCGGACAGGGAGGCACTGAAGCTTTCTTT
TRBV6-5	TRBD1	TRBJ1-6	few	CAGAGTAINSPLHF	TGTGCCGGAGCCGGGACAGCTATTAATTCACCCCTCCACTTT
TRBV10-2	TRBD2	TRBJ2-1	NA	CASVLDFSGRGNEQFF	TGCGCCAGCGTCCTCGATTTTAGCGGGAGAGGCAATGAGCAGTTCTTC
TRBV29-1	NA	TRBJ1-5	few	CSVEGGPDQPQHF	TGCAGCGTTGAAGGGGGTCCGGATCAGCCCCAGCATTTT
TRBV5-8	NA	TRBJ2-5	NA	CASSLYNSMETQYF	TGTGCCAGCAGCTTGTACAATTCGATGGAGACCCAGTACTTC
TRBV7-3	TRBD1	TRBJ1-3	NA	CARKALQGIGNTIYF	TGTGCCCGCAAGGCCCTACAGGGGATAGGAAACACCATATATTTT
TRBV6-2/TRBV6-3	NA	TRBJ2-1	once	CASSNNQQFF	TGTGCCAGCAGTAATAACCAGCAGTTCTTC
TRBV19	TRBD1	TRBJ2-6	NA	CASSKDRGGYSGANVLTF	TGTGCCAGTAGTAAGGACAGGGGAGGCTACTCTGGGGCCAACGTCCTGACTTTC
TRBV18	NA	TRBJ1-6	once	CASSPGPDSPLHF	TGTGCCAGCTCACCAGGACCCGATTCACCCCTCCACTTT
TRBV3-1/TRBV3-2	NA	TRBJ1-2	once	CASSQREYGYTF	TGTGCCAGCAGCCAAAGGGAGTATGGCTACACCTTC